These T cell receptor beta chains were read from a single sample in a study of OX40 agonist ivuxolimab in advanced cancers. Only in-frame clones appear in the TCRdb table, and some are missing; sequencing was by immunoSEQ multiplex PCR. The repertoire holds under 20,000 clones, with nearly 70% as singletons. The source was CD4+ or CD8+ T cells sorted from blood, collected in a trial of the OX40 agonist ivuxolimab. The receptors stem from an adult with an advanced solid tumor such as melanoma, head and neck, liver or kidney cancer. The CDR3 runs from the conserved cysteine through the conserved F or W. D genes are given only for firm matches. For some rows the clone size is stated as once, few or many, or as a class when expanded; others skip it.

TRBV5-1	medium-sized	TRBJ1-3	-	CASRLTSRNTIYF	TGCGCCAGCAGATTGACATCGCGAAACACCATATATTTT
TRBV6-5	-	TRBJ2-1	TRBD2	CASSYSSGALSNEQFF	TGTGCCAGCAGTTACTCGAGCGGGGCTCTCTCCAATGAGCAGTTCTTC
TRBV2	-	TRBJ2-1	TRBD2	CASALAGGPSGNEQFF	TGTGCCAGCGCACTAGCGGGAGGGCCCTCCGGCAATGAGCAGTTCTTC
TRBV28	few	TRBJ2-7	-	CASGGGYEQYF	TGTGCCAGCGGGGGAGGCTACGAGCAGTACTTC
TRBV7-9	-	TRBJ2-7	TRBD1	CASSRFHSDRGDEQYF	TGTGCCAGCAGCCGTTTTCATTCGGACAGGGGAGACGAGCAGTACTTC
TRBV5-8	-	TRBJ2-3	TRBD1	CASSGRDRSTDTQYF	TGTGCCAGCAGTGGCCGGGACAGGAGCACAGATACGCAGTATTTT
TRBV4-1	-	TRBJ1-2	-	CASSQPDTTYGYTF	TGCGCCAGCAGCCAACCTGACACGACATATGGCTACACCTTC
TRBV6-5	-	TRBJ1-3	TRBD1	CATPASRGAGNTIYF	TGTGCCACTCCAGCCTCCAGGGGGGCTGGAAACACCATATATTTT
TRBV5-8	-	TRBJ2-7	TRBD1	CASSFPDRGLMYEQYF	TGTGCCAGCAGCTTTCCTGACAGGGGATTAATGTACGAGCAGTACTTC
TRBV2	-	TRBJ2-2	TRBD2	CASSEVIAGLFF	TGTGCCAGCAGTGAAGTGATAGCGGGGCTGTTTTTT
TRBV19	-	TRBJ2-6	-	CASSIDQGGANVLTF	TGTGCCAGTAGTATAGATCAGGGTGGGGCCAACGTCCTGACTTTC
TRBV27	few	TRBJ1-2	TRBD1	CASSAQGYYGYTF	TGTGCCAGCAGTGCACAGGGGTACTATGGCTACACCTTC
TRBV6-4	-	TRBJ2-7	-	CASSLGSTYEQYF	TGTGCCAGCAGTTTAGGCAGCACCTACGAGCAGTACTTC
TRBV14	-	TRBJ1-2	-	CASSLGGLDYGYTF	TGTGCCAGCAGTCTAGGGGGATTGGACTATGGCTACACCTTC
TRBV19	few	TRBJ2-1	-	CASSGAGGSYNEQFF	TGTGCCAGTAGTGGGGCAGGCGGCTCCTACAATGAGCAGTTCTTC
TRBV7-9	-	TRBJ2-1	-	CASSLRGNEQFF	TGTGCCAGCAGCTTAAGGGGCAATGAGCAGTTCTTC
TRBV6-5	-	TRBJ2-1	TRBD2	CASSGGSDNEQFF	TGTGCCAGCAGTGGCGGGAGTGACAATGAGCAGTTCTTC
TRBV28	-	TRBJ2-5	-	CASSFTGNIKETQYF	TGTGCCAGCAGTTTTACGGGGAATATAAAAGAGACCCAGTACTTC
TRBV27	-	TRBJ2-7	-	CASKGWQGHEQYF	TGTGCCAGCAAGGGCTGGCAGGGTCACGAGCAGTACTTC
TRBV7-6	-	TRBJ1-3	-	CASSYDSGPGNTIYF	TGTGCCAGCAGCTACGACAGTGGTCCTGGAAACACCATATATTTT
TRBV27	once	TRBJ2-7	TRBD1	CASSLKGQGAYEQYF	TGTGCCAGCAGTTTAAAGGGGCAGGGGGCCTACGAGCAGTACTTC
TRBV5-1	-	TRBJ2-1	-	CASSGEGGFTYNEQFF	TGCGCCAGCAGCGGGGAAGGGGGTTTTACCTACAATGAGCAGTTCTTC
TRBV9	-	TRBJ2-7	-	CASSVAVGVREGEQYF	TGTGCCAGCAGCGTAGCGGTGGGGGTTCGGGAAGGGGAGCAGTACTTC
TRBV9	-	TRBJ1-3	-	CASEAGESGNTIYF	TGTGCCAGCGAAGCAGGGGAGTCGGGTAACACCATATATTTT
TRBV10-3	few	TRBJ2-3	-	CASSFGGELYTQYF	TGTGCCAGCAGCTTTGGGGGAGAGCTATATACGCAGTATTTT
TRBV12-5	-	TRBJ2-1	-	CASGLGAERFF	TGTGCTAGTGGTTTGGGGGCAGAGAGGTTCTTC
TRBV13	-	TRBJ1-2	TRBD1	CASSFSGQSYYGYTF	TGTGCCAGCAGCTTCTCGGGACAGTCTTACTATGGCTACACCTTC
TRBV5-6	-	TRBJ2-7	-	CASSLATYEQYF	TGTGCCAGCAGCTTGGCAACCTACGAGCAGTACTTC
TRBV2	few	TRBJ1-1	-	CASSAHHQMNTEAFF	TGTGCCAGCAGCGCCCACCATCAGATGAACACTGAAGCTTTCTTT
TRBV5-3	once	TRBJ2-5	-	CARIYEYWTQYF	TGTGCCAGAATTTACGAGTATTGGACCCAGTACTTC
TRBV7-9	medium-sized	TRBJ2-3	-	CASSPISTGRTDTQYF	TGTGCCAGCAGCCCAATTTCGACTGGGCGGACAGATACGCAGTATTTT
TRBV4-1	few	TRBJ2-1	TRBD1	CASSARDRGYNEQFF	TGCGCCAGCAGCGCTCGGGACAGGGGATACAATGAGCAGTTCTTC
TRBV1	-	TRBJ2-7	-	CTSSQGQGSDYEQYF	TGCACCAGCAGCCAGGGACAGGGGTCGGACTACGAGCAGTACTTC
TRBV7-6	-	TRBJ2-7	TRBD1	CASSNRETGVDEQYF	TGTGCCAGCAGCAACCGGGAAACAGGGGTTGACGAGCAGTACTTC
TRBV7-3	-	TRBJ2-1	-	CASSLVNNEQFF	TGTGCCAGCAGCTTAGTAAACAATGAGCAGTTCTTC
TRBV5-4	-	TRBJ2-7	-	CASSRDGSWFEQYF	TGTGCCAGCAGCCGGGACGGGTCTTGGTTCGAGCAGTACTTC
TRBV19	-	TRBJ2-1	TRBD1	CASTPRQGYNEQFF	TGTGCCAGTACTCCCAGACAGGGCTACAATGAGCAGTTCTTC
TRBV5-6	-	TRBJ2-7	-	CASSFSYEQYF	TGTGCCAGCAGCTTCTCCTACGAGCAGTACTTC
TRBV5-6	-	TRBJ2-3	-	CASSPAPDTQYF	TGTGCCAGCAGTCCCGCCCCAGATACGCAGTATTTT
TRBV6-6	-	TRBJ2-7	-	CASSPRDSTFEQYF	TGTGCCAGCAGCCCGCGGGACTCCACTTTCGAGCAGTACTTC
TRBV5-6	once	TRBJ2-7	-	CASSYPDRYEQYF	TGTGCCAGCAGCTACCCAGACAGGTACGAGCAGTACTTC